Listed below are T cell receptor beta chains from one sample, sequenced in a study of T cells in Graves' hyperthyroidism and ophthalmopathy. TCRdb redid the calling of the multiplex PCR reads with MiXCR, one entry per CDR3 protein. The table records about 350,000 distinct CDR3 sequences, about a sixth of them present only once. The sequencing sample was made of blood. These receptors were collected from a woman in her 30s with Graves' hyperthyroidism that later progressed to Graves' ophthalmopathy. CDR3s include the opening cysteine and the closing phenylalanine or tryptophan. The D gene is left open where the match is weak. Clone size is given for some rows only: seen once, a few or many times, or a class if the clone is expanded.

V gene,D gene,clone size,J gene,CDR3 DNA,CDR3 protein
TRBV19,NA,many,TRBJ1-4,TGTGCCAGTCTACCGGGACTGAGGAATGAAAAACTGTTTTTT,CASLPGLRNEKLFF
TRBV28,TRBD1,few,TRBJ2-7,TGTGCCAGCAGGGGGACAGGGTACGAGCAGTACTTC,CASRGTGYEQYF
TRBV7-2,NA,many,TRBJ1-4,TGTGCCAGCAGCTTTATAGGGTCGCGTGAAAAACTGTTTTTT,CASSFIGSREKLFF
TRBV30,TRBD2,NA,TRBJ2-2,TGTGCCTGGGCCCTAGCGGGAGGTACCGGGGAGCTGTTTTTT,CAWALAGGTGELFF
TRBV3-1,NA,many,TRBJ1-5,TGTGCCAGCAGCCAAGTTGAGGGTCAGCCCCAGCATTTT,CASSQVEGQPQHF
TRBV19,NA,many,TRBJ1-2,TGTGCCAGTAGTATAGACGGATACTATGGCTACACCTTC,CASSIDGYYGYTF
TRBV7-9,TRBD1,NA,TRBJ1-6,TGTGCCAGCAGCTTAAAGGGACAGAATAATTCACCCCTCCACTTT,CASSLKGQNNSPLHF
TRBV25-1,NA,NA,TRBJ2-5,TGTGCCAGCAGTGGCCCATGGACACCACAAGAGACCCAGTACTTC,CASSGPWTPQETQYF
TRBV15,NA,many,TRBJ2-7,TGTGCCACCAGCAGAGATGATGGGTCTCACAGCGAGCAGTACTTC,CATSRDDGSHSEQYF
TRBV6-2/TRBV6-3,TRBD2,NA,TRBJ2-5,TGTGCCAGCGCCCTACCAGATGCGGGGGGGCAAGAGACCCAGTACTTC,CASALPDAGGQETQYF
TRBV5-1,TRBD1,many,TRBJ1-2,TGCGCCAGCAGCTTACCCGGGACAGAGGATGGCTACACCTTC,CASSLPGTEDGYTF
TRBV6-1,NA,many,TRBJ2-3,TGTGCCAGCAGTGCCGGGACACCTTTCACAGATACGCAGTATTTT,CASSAGTPFTDTQYF
TRBV6-2/TRBV6-3,NA,many,TRBJ1-5,TGTGCCAGCAGTTTCAGGGAAAATCAGCCCCAGCATTTT,CASSFRENQPQHF
TRBV20-1,TRBD2,many,TRBJ2-5,TGCAGTGCGACCAGCGGGCGGGGGGCTTTCCAAGAGACCCAGTACTTC,CSATSGRGAFQETQYF
TRBV2,TRBD2,once,TRBJ2-5,TGTGCCAGCAGTGAAACACTAGCGGTTTCTAGCGGTGAGGAGACCCAGTACTTC,CASSETLAVSSGEETQYF
TRBV10-3,TRBD1,NA,TRBJ2-2,TGTGCCATCAGCGATCTTCAGGGGGCGACCGGGGAGCTGTTTTTT,CAISDLQGATGELFF
TRBV27,TRBD1,many,TRBJ2-5,TGTGCCAGTAAGACAGGGTCTCAAGAGACCCAGTACTTC,CASKTGSQETQYF
TRBV2,NA,many,TRBJ1-2,TGTGCCAGCAGCCCGGGGGTTATCTATGGCTACACCTTC,CASSPGVIYGYTF
TRBV29-1,TRBD1,few,TRBJ1-1,TGCAGCTACAGGGGGCTCACTGAAGCTTTCTTT,CSYRGLTEAFF
TRBV15,NA,NA,TRBJ2-7,TGTGCCACCAGTCTTGATTCCTACGAGCAGTACTTC,CATSLDSYEQYF
TRBV20-1,NA,few,TRBJ2-7,TGCAGTGCTAGTGACCGGCAAACCGGCTCCTACGAGCAGTACTTC,CSASDRQTGSYEQYF
TRBV28,TRBD1,many,TRBJ2-7,TGTGCCAGCAGCCTGACCGGGACAGGCGAGCAGTACTTC,CASSLTGTGEQYF
TRBV7-2,NA,NA,TRBJ1-3,TGTGCCAGCAGCCCTGCTAGGGCAGCTGGAAACACCATATATTTT,CASSPARAAGNTIYF
TRBV28,NA,many,TRBJ2-1,TGTGCCAGCAGTTTATTGTCGGCTGGCCATGAGCAGTTCTTC,CASSLLSAGHEQFF
TRBV15,NA,NA,TRBJ2-3,TGTGCCACCAGCAGAGGTGGGCTAAAAGCAGATACGCAGTATTTT,CATSRGGLKADTQYF
TRBV2,NA,many,TRBJ1-4,TGTGCCAGTACCGAGGCGGGTGCAACTAATGAAAAACTGTTTTTT,CASTEAGATNEKLFF
TRBV12-3/TRBV12-4,TRBD1,NA,TRBJ2-1,TGTGCCAGCACTCCGGGACCAGGGGGCTACAATGAGCAGTTCTTC,CASTPGPGGYNEQFF
TRBV2,NA,many,TRBJ2-2,TGTGCCAGCAGTGAGTATACTACGAACACCGGGGAGCTGTTTTTT,CASSEYTTNTGELFF
TRBV4-1,TRBD1,NA,TRBJ1-3,TGCGCCAGCGGGTGGGGGACAGGGACCGGAAACACCATATATTTT,CASGWGTGTGNTIYF
TRBV7-2,TRBD1,NA,TRBJ1-2,TGTGCCAGCAGCCAGACCGGGACAGGGGACGGCTACACCTTC,CASSQTGTGDGYTF
TRBV5-5,TRBD1,NA,TRBJ2-1,TGTGCCAGCAGCCAGTGGGACAGCTCCTACAATGAGCGGTTCTTC,CASSQWDSSYNERFF
TRBV7-8,NA,few,TRBJ1-3,TGTGCCAGCAGCTTTAGGAGGGACAATGCTGGAAACACCATATATTTT,CASSFRRDNAGNTIYF
TRBV30,TRBD1,many,TRBJ1-2,TGTGCCTGGATTACTACCTTCTACAGGGGAGATGGCTACACCTTC,CAWITTFYRGDGYTF
TRBV20-1,TRBD1,few,TRBJ2-3,TGCAGTGCCGAGACGACAGGGTGGGACACAGATACGCAGTATTTT,CSAETTGWDTDTQYF
TRBV29-1,NA,few,TRBJ2-7,TGCAGCGTTGAAGTCAACTCCTACGAGCAGTACTTC,CSVEVNSYEQYF
TRBV2,TRBD1,many,TRBJ2-1,TGTGCCAGCAGTGTTGACAGGGGTTACAATGAGCAGTTCTTC,CASSVDRGYNEQFF
TRBV24-1,TRBD1,many,TRBJ2-5,TGTGCCACCAGTGGCTGGACAGGGGAGGAGACCCAGTACTTC,CATSGWTGEETQYF
TRBV11-2,NA,NA,TRBJ2-5,TGTGCCAGCGGCCGGGAACACAGGCAAGAGACCCAGTACTTC,CASGREHRQETQYF
TRBV4-1,NA,NA,TRBJ1-3,TGCGCCAGCAGCCAAGATAGACCGATCTCTGGAAACACCATATATTTT,CASSQDRPISGNTIYF
TRBV6-1,NA,many,TRBJ2-2,TGTGCCAGCCAAACCGGGCGCAGATGGACCGGGGAGCTGTTTTTT,CASQTGRRWTGELFF
TRBV5-6,TRBD1,NA,TRBJ1-2,TGTGCCAGCAGCTTGTACTGGACAGGGGGCAATGTCGACTATGGCTACACCTTC,CASSLYWTGGNVDYGYTF
TRBV28,NA,many,TRBJ2-2,TGTGCCAGCAGTTTCCCGAGCGATCGAAGCGGAACCGGGGAGCTGTTTTTT,CASSFPSDRSGTGELFF
TRBV19,NA,NA,TRBJ2-2,TGTGCCAGTAATATAGCGGACGTCAAGGGCCGGGAGCTGTTTTTT,CASNIADVKGRELFF
TRBV27,TRBD1,NA,TRBJ1-2,TGTGCCAGCAGTTCAGCCGGGACAGGGGTTCGGGGATTCTATGGCTACACCTTC,CASSSAGTGVRGFYGYTF
TRBV7-9,NA,many,TRBJ2-3,TGTGCCAGCAGCCCGTCCGGGGCCGGCACAGATACGCAGTATTTT,CASSPSGAGTDTQYF
TRBV12-3/TRBV12-4,NA,many,TRBJ2-5,TGTGCCAGCAGCCGAGACAGAAAAGAGACCCAGTACTTC,CASSRDRKETQYF
TRBV12-5,NA,many,TRBJ1-2,TGTGCTAGTGGTTTGGAGGGAAGGCAGTCCTATGGCTACACCTTC,CASGLEGRQSYGYTF